These 23 T cell receptor beta chains were all obtained from the same sample, sequenced in a study of blood T cell repertoires in COVID-19. This table comes from immunoSEQ multiplex PCR, and its TCRdb copy is limited to in-frame clones, with some not included. The sample lists more than 300,000 clones, 89% occurring once. The sample was peripheral blood. These receptors came from a man between 18 and 35 years old who had recovered from COVID-19.

The chain couples TRBV27 to TRBJ1-1; the D is unclear. Per germline, CDR1 MNHEY and CDR2 SMNVEV (reference sequence). Deletions cut 0 bases from V and 6 bases from J, with 14 bases between. The CDR3 runs 15 residues. The CDR3 nucleotides read TGTGCCAGCAGTTTATCTCGGGGATTCCTTCCTGAAGCTTTCTTT. This codes for CASSLSRGFLPEAFF.

This clone was detected a few times. Other DNA variants within this sample encode the same CDR3. This chain joins TRBV11-2 and TRBJ2-7, with D unclear. The CDR3 length is 12 residues. V lost 0 bases and J lost 4, with 4 bases in between. CDR1 SGHAT and CDR2 FQNNGV come from the germline V gene. The CDR3 DNA is TGTGCCAGCAGCTTAGACAGGTACGAGCAGTACTTC. Its protein is CASSLDRYEQYF.

The V gene is TRBV2, the J gene TRBJ2-5; 7 bases fit TRBD1. Germline lookup yields CDR1 SNHLY and CDR2 FYNNEI. V lost 5 bases and J lost 2; bases outside the gene matches: 5. The CDR3 consists of 14 residues. CDR3 in DNA: TGTGCCAGCAGTAAGACAGGGCCACAAGAGACCCAGTACTTC. Encoded protein: CASSKTGPQETQYF.

The chain is built from TRBV9 and TRBJ2-5; 9 bases agree with TRBD2. This CDR3 region has 15 residues. CDR1 SGDLS and CDR2 YYNGEE come from the germline V gene. V was pared by 0 bases and J by 3 bases, with 3 bases of the junction left unmatched. The CDR3 protein is CASSVGSGGEETQYF. The DNA of the CDR3 is TGTGCCAGCAGCGTAGGTAGCGGGGGAGAAGAGACCCAGTACTTC.

A few counts support this clone. This chain joins TRBV27 and TRBJ1-1; no reliable D call. From germline, CDR1 is MNHEY and CDR2 SMNVEV (reference sequence). This CDR3 contains 11 residues. V was trimmed by 11 bases and J by 1 base, leaving 8 bases between them. Here the CDR3 reads CAAGGNTEAFF. For the CDR3, the DNA is TGTGCCGCTGGAGGGAACACTGAAGCTTTCTTT.

The V and J genes are TRBV4-3 and TRBJ2-7; 12 positions agree with TRBD2. Germline-derived CDR1 and CDR2 are LGHNA and YSLEER. After removal of 4 bases from V and 4 bases from J, the junction contained 8 bases not matched to a gene. The CDR3 sequence is 16 residues long. CDR3 bases: TGCGCCAGCAGCCTAGATTCTAGCGGGGGGGCTTACGAGCAGTACTTC. It encodes CASSLDSSGGAYEQYF.

J is TRBJ2-1 and V is TRBV4-1; a weak D match, TRBD2 (5 bases). Deletions cut 4 bases from V and 9 bases from J, with 13 bases between. Germline CDR1 reads MGHRA; CDR2 reads YSYEKL. The CDR3 runs to 13 residues. The CDR3 spells CASSRFLGGEQFF. In DNA form, the CDR3 reads TGCGCCAGCAGCCGTTTCCTAGGAGGTGAGCAGTTCTTC.

This rearrangement joins TRBV2 to TRBJ2-7; no firm D call. This CDR3 region has 16 residues. Trimming removed 4 bases from V and 4 bases from J, with 20 bases in between. Germline lookup yields CDR1 SNHLY and CDR2 FYNNEI. CDR3 sequence reads: CASSGTRLGSLYEQYF. In DNA form, the CDR3 reads TGTGCCAGCAGTGGAACCCGGCTAGGATCCCTTTACGAGCAGTACTTC.

The J gene is TRBJ2-2, the V gene TRBV3-1 (or the pseudogene TRBV3-2); 7 bases map to TRBD1. J lost 3 bases, V lost 1 base, and 8 bases had no gene match. Germline V gene lookup returns CDR1 LGHDT and CDR2 YNNKEL (reference sequence). The CDR3 extends over 17 amino acids. This chain's CDR3 is CASSQVAGGGYTGELFF. CDR3 bases: TGTGCCAGCAGCCAAGTGGCAGGGGGTGGCTACACCGGGGAGCTGTTTTTT.

The chain carries TRBV4-1 and TRBJ2-5; 11 positions agree with TRBD2. The CDR3 covers 15 residues. The germline CDR1 and CDR2 sequences are MGHRA and YSYEKL. Losses at the gene ends were 8 bases for V and 7 bases for J; bases not matched to a gene: 12. Here the CDR3 DNA reads TGCGCCAGCGCTAAGGGACTAGCGGAACACGGGACCCAGTACTTC. It codes for CASAKGLAEHGTQYF.

V is TRBV5-1 and J is TRBJ2-3; 11 positions match TRBD2. Germline-derived CDR1 and CDR2 are SGHRS and YFSETQ. J lost 1 base, V lost 4 bases, and 5 bases had no gene match. CDR3 length: 16 amino acids. CDR3 sequence reads: CASSVPLAGGTDTQYF. CDR3 DNA: TGCGCCAGCAGCGTCCCACTAGCGGGAGGCACAGATACGCAGTATTTT.

This chain connects TRBV7-9 to TRBJ2-7; 9 nucleotides match TRBD2. Germline loops: CDR1 SEHNR, CDR2 FQNEAQ (reference sequence). The V gene end was trimmed by 0 bases and the J gene end by 5 bases; junction bases not matched to a gene: 5. The CDR3 has 15 residues. The CDR3 DNA reads as TGTGCCAGCAGCTTAGCTAGCGGGAGCCATCACGAGCAGTACTTC. This codes for CASSLASGSHHEQYF.

This clone was detected only a few times. The V gene is TRBV30, the J gene TRBJ1-1; D possibly corresponds to TRBD1 (6 bases). CDR1 and CDR2 (germline): GTSNPN, SVGIG (reference sequence). The ends were cut back, 3 bases at V and 0 bases at J, with 8 bases in the middle. CDR3 length equals 13 residues. The CDR3 DNA is TGTGCCTGGAGGCGGACAGTGAACACTGAAGCTTTCTTT. Residues: CAWRRTVNTEAFF.

The chain combines TRBV25-1 with TRBJ1-1, with 7 bases identical to TRBD1. The CDR3 runs to 15 residues. Germline CDR1 reads MGHDK; CDR2 reads SYGVNS. J gave up 2 bases and V 1 base, and 4 bases lay outside the gene matches. The DNA of the CDR3 is TGTGCCAGCAGTGAATGGGGGACAGATAACACTGAAGCTTTCTTT. Translation gives CASSEWGTDNTEAFF.

The V call is TRBV27, the J call TRBJ2-5; 10 bases line up with TRBD2. With 3 bases clipped from V and 7 bases from J, the junction kept 5 bases outside the gene matches. In germline, CDR1 is MNHEY, CDR2 SMNVEV (reference sequence). The CDR3 spans 14 residues. CDR3 protein: CASSLMSSGGTQYF. CDR3 DNA: TGTGCCAGCAGTTTGATGTCTAGCGGGGGGACCCAGTACTTC.

The genes are TRBV6-2 or TRBV6-3 and TRBJ2-3; 8 nucleotides line up with TRBD2. This CDR3 has 16 amino acids. Germline V gene sequence: CDR1 MNHEY, CDR2 SVGEGT. The V gene end was trimmed by 4 bases and the J gene end by 3 bases; junction bases not matched to a gene: 9. The CDR3 region is CASSLRGARETDTQYF. The DNA for the CDR3 is TGTGCCAGCAGTTTGCGGGGGGCCCGGGAAACAGATACGCAGTATTTT.

The rearrangement joins TRBV18 to TRBJ1-1, with 8 bases identical to TRBD1. The CDR3 contains 15 residues. V lost 3 bases to trimming and J lost 0 bases; unmatched junction nucleotides: 3. CDR1 and CDR2 (germline): KGHSH, LQKENI. CDR3 in amino acids: CASSPYRGMNTEAFF. The CDR3 nucleotides read TGTGCCAGCTCACCCTACAGGGGGATGAACACTGAAGCTTTCTTT.

The chain links TRBV5-1 to TRBJ2-7; no clear D gene. The CDR3 has 12 amino acids. Trimming left V 0 bases short and J 5 bases short, with 6 bases between. In germline, CDR1 is SGHRS, CDR2 YFSETQ. In nucleotides, the CDR3 is TGCGCCAGCAGCTTGGAGAGCGACGAGCAGTACTTC. Encoded protein: CASSLESDEQYF.

The chain links TRBV19 to TRBJ1-2, with 11 positions matching TRBD1. Losses at the gene ends were 4 bases for V and 5 bases for J; bases not matched to a gene: 6. CDR3 length: 15 amino acids. Germline CDR1 and CDR2: LNHDA and SQIVND (reference sequence). CDR3 sequence: CASSSSGTGGYGYTF. CDR3 nucleotide sequence: TGTGCCAGTAGTAGCTCCGGGACAGGGGGTTATGGCTACACCTTC. The whole variable domain, filled in from reference TRBV19 and TRBJ1-2, reads DGGITQSPKYLFRKEGQNVTLSCEQNLNHDAMYWYRQDPGQGLRLIYYSQIVNDFQKGDIAEGYSVSREKKESFPLTVTSAQKNPTAFYLCASSSSGTGGYGYTFGSGTRLTVV.

The J gene is TRBJ1-4, the V gene TRBV7-9; maybe TRBD1 (5 bases). The germline V and J ends were trimmed by 7 bases and 5 bases, with 14 bases remaining between them. Per germline, CDR1 SEHNR and CDR2 FQNEAQ (reference sequence). The length of the CDR3 is 14 residues. The DNA for the CDR3 is TGTGCCAGCACTTTAGACAGCTTAAATGAAAAACTGTTTTTT. As protein: CASTLDSLNEKLFF.

The V and J genes are TRBV7-9 and TRBJ2-7; the match to TRBD1 covers 7 bases. The trim removed 5 bases at V and 0 bases at J, leaving 10 bases unmatched. CDR3 length equals 16 residues. The germline CDR1 and CDR2 sequences are SEHNR and FQNEAQ (reference sequence). CDR3 sequence reads: CASSRELTGDSYEQYF. CDR3 DNA: TGTGCCAGCAGCCGCGAACTCACAGGGGACTCCTACGAGCAGTACTTC.

V is TRBV4-2 and J is TRBJ2-5, with TRBD2 matching 10 bases. Germline V gene lookup returns CDR1 LGHNA and CDR2 YNFKEQ. The ends lost 0 bases at V and 0 bases at J; junction bases unmatched: 1. The CDR3 spans 16 residues. CDR3 sequence: CASSQEGLANQETQYF. CDR3 in DNA: TGTGCCAGCAGCCAAGAGGGACTAGCGAACCAAGAGACCCAGTACTTC.

This CDR3 reads CASRLREGNSPLHF. The CDR3 DNA is TGTGCCAGTAGGCTCCGGGAGGGCAATTCACCCCTCCACTTT. The chain employs TRBV19 and TRBJ1-6; no clear D gene. This CDR3 is built from 14 residues. V lost 6 bases and J 7 bases, leaving 13 bases between the germline ends. Germline V gene lookup returns CDR1 LNHDA and CDR2 SQIVND (reference sequence).